The entry below describes one TCR beta chain. Per the original data handling: Amplification with reference gene primers provided the estimates of nucleated cell counts. Produced via immunoSEQ multiplex PCR; TCRdb's table is partial and in-frame only. That table gives V, J and clone size, and the DNA gave D and trimming. This table has a few hundred thousand clones, roughly 84% appearing once. This specimen belongs to a study of blood T cell repertoires in COVID-19. Study context: From the United States, Italy and Spain came samples of acute and convalescent COVID-19. From T cells, B-cell-depleted T cells, or PBMCs came the material, which was cDNA or gDNA.

Trimming shortened V by 7 bases and J by 3 bases, and 18 bases separated the two germline ends. Germline assignment: CDR1 MDHEN and CDR2 SYDVKM. CDR3 length: 15 amino acids. This TCR was recovered from a woman in her thirties or forties who had recovered from COVID-19. Sequences were obtained from peripheral blood. V gene TRBV28 combines with J gene TRBJ1-2; the D gene is possibly TRBD1 (5 bases). The CDR3 is CASNQIRQTYYGYTF. Here the CDR3 DNA reads TGTGCCAGCAACCAAATCCGACAGACTTACTATGGCTACACCTTC.